This entry lists 17 T cell receptor beta chains sequenced from one sample in a study of blood T cell repertoires in COVID-19. Produced via immunoSEQ multiplex PCR; TCRdb's table is partial and in-frame only. The sample yields about 38,000 clones, about 76% seen once. Material: peripheral blood. Source of these receptors: a man between 65 and 79 years old with COVID-19, enrolled during active disease.

The V and J genes are TRBV6-2 or TRBV6-3 and TRBJ1-1, with TRBD1 as a possible D gene (6 bases). The CDR3 length is 14 residues. CDR1 and CDR2 (germline): MNHEY, SVGEGT. The ends were cut back, 5 bases at V and 1 base at J, with 11 bases in the middle. CDR3 residues: CASSRRQANTEAFF. In nucleotides, the CDR3 is TGTGCCAGCAGTCGGAGACAGGCGAACACTGAAGCTTTCTTT.

At least ten counts were recorded for this clone. The genes are TRBV7-9 and TRBJ1-2, with a weak D call TRBD1 (6 bases). V was clipped by 5 bases and J by 4 bases, with 17 bases between them. Germline CDR1 SEHNR, CDR2 FQNEAQ (reference sequence). This CDR3 is 15 amino acids long. CDR3 region: CASSLGIAGAYGYTF. CDR3 sequence (DNA): TGTGCCAGCAGCCTAGGGATCGCAGGGGCCTATGGCTACACCTTC. Supplemented by reference TRBV7-9 and TRBJ1-2, the full variable domain reads DTGVSQNPRHKITKRGQNVTFRCDPISEHNRLYWYRQTLGQGPEFLTYFQNEAQLEKSRLLSDRFSAERPKGSFSTLEIQRTEQGDSAMYLCASSLGIAGAYGYTFGSGTRLTVV.

J is TRBJ1-3 and V is TRBV19; D is perhaps TRBD1 (5 bases). The CDR3 sequence is 13 residues long. V was pared by 6 bases and J by 10 bases, with 16 bases between. Looked up from germline, CDR1 is LNHDA and CDR2 is SQIVND (reference sequence). CDR3 in DNA: TGTGCCAGTAGCCCACAGGCGTTCTTTACCATATATTTT. As protein: CASSPQAFFTIYF. The full variable domain, with the rest looked up from reference TRBV19 and TRBJ1-3, is DGGITQSPKYLFRKEGQNVTLSCEQNLNHDAMYWYRQDPGQGLRLIYYSQIVNDFQKGDIAEGYSVSREKKESFPLTVTSAQKNPTAFYLCASSPQAFFTIYFGEGSWLTVV.

The chain combines TRBV5-1 with TRBJ2-5, with 7 bases lining up with TRBD2. The CDR3 extends over 13 amino acids. Germline V gives CDR1 SGHRS, CDR2 YFSETQ. Trimming cost V 1 base and J 5 bases; bases outside gene matches: 2. In nucleotides, the CDR3 is TGCGCCAGCAGCTTGACCGGGGGGGAGACCCAGTACTTC. Translation gives CASSLTGGETQYF.

CDR3 bases: TGTGCCAGCAGCATCCAGGGACTCTCTGGAAACACCATATATTTT. It codes for CASSIQGLSGNTIYF. The rearrangement links TRBV6-6 to TRBJ1-3; the D gene is possibly TRBD1 (5 bases). Germline V gene data show CDR1 as MNHNY and CDR2 as SVGAGI (reference sequence). The CDR3 sequence is 15 residues long. Trimming removed 6 bases from V and 0 bases from J, with 12 bases in between.

J is TRBJ2-1 and V is TRBV5-1; TRBD1 is a possible D gene (5 bases). V was trimmed by 2 bases and J by 2 bases, leaving 8 bases between them. This CDR3 contains 14 residues. In germline, CDR1 is SGHRS, CDR2 YFSETQ. The CDR3 loop reads CASSFDRAYNEQFF. For the CDR3, the DNA is TGCGCCAGCAGCTTTGACAGAGCCTACAATGAGCAGTTCTTC. The full variable domain, rest sourced from reference TRBV5-1 and TRBJ2-1, is KAGVTQTPRYLIKTRGQQVTLSCSPISGHRSVSWYQQTPGQGLQFLFEYFSETQRNKGNFPGRFSGRQFSNSRSEMNVSTLELGDSALYLCASSFDRAYNEQFFGPGTRLTVL.

The V and J genes are TRBV18 and TRBJ1-2; 8 nucleotides match TRBD1. The junction had 9 bases not matched to a gene; V was cut back by 6 bases and J by 3 bases. The CDR3 length is 15 residues. Germline V gives CDR1 KGHSH, CDR2 LQKENI. The CDR3 spells CASSHRGFGDYGYTF. As DNA, the CDR3 is TGTGCCAGCTCCCACAGGGGGTTCGGAGACTATGGCTACACCTTC. The full variable domain, in which reference TRBV18 and TRBJ1-2 provide the parts outside the CDR3, is NAGVMQNPRHLVRRRGQEARLRCSPMKGHSHVYWYRQLPEEGLKFMVYLQKENIIDESGMPKERFSAEFPKEGPSILRIQQVVRGDSAAYFCASSHRGFGDYGYTFGSGTRLTVV.

This clone appeared a few times. The chain combines TRBV28 with TRBJ1-4; 7 nucleotides line up with TRBD1. The CDR3 is 15 residues long. The V gene end was trimmed by 0 bases and the J gene end by 8 bases; junction bases not matched to a gene: 6. Per the germline V gene, CDR1 is MDHEN and CDR2 is SYDVKM. The CDR3 reads CASSLWATGREKLFF. The CDR3 DNA reads as TGTGCCAGCAGTTTATGGGCGACAGGGAGAGAAAAACTGTTTTTT.

This clone was observed a few times. V gene TRBV18 combines with J gene TRBJ1-2; 10 bases are a match to TRBD1. Germline V gives CDR1 KGHSH, CDR2 LQKENI. V was clipped by 5 bases and J by 3 bases; unmatched bases: 3. The CDR3 covers 14 residues. The CDR3 reads CASSSGTGDYGYTF. The CDR3 region has the DNA TGTGCCAGCTCATCCGGGACAGGGGACTATGGCTACACCTTC. The full variable domain, rest sourced from reference TRBV18 and TRBJ1-2, is NAGVMQNPRHLVRRRGQEARLRCSPMKGHSHVYWYRQLPEEGLKFMVYLQKENIIDESGMPKERFSAEFPKEGPSILRIQQVVRGDSAAYFCASSSGTGDYGYTFGSGTRLTVV.

J is TRBJ2-7 and V is TRBV30; D remains ambiguous. The CDR3 covers 11 residues. Germline CDR1 is GTSNPN and CDR2 is SVGIG (reference sequence). V shed 5 bases and J shed 3 bases, with 8 bases lying between them. Here the CDR3 DNA reads TGTGCCTGGGGTGACAACTACGAGCAGTACTTC. Its protein product is CAWGDNYEQYF.

The rearrangement links TRBV28 to TRBJ1-1; TRBD1 is a possible D gene (5 bases). With 5 bases removed from V and 3 bases from J, the gap between germline ends came to 19 bases. From germline, CDR1 is MDHEN and CDR2 SYDVKM. This CDR3 comprises 16 residues. CDR3 protein: CASSHSQGEKHTEAFF. CDR3 nucleotides: TGTGCCAGCAGTCACTCGCAGGGTGAGAAGCACACTGAAGCTTTCTTT.

The chain recombines TRBV5-1 with TRBJ2-7; maybe TRBD1 (7 bases). This CDR3 has 14 residues. Germline values: CDR1 SGHRS, CDR2 YFSETQ. V was pared by 1 base and J by 5 bases, with 13 bases between. The CDR3 DNA reads TGCGCCAGCAGCTTGCGGCAGGGGGGCGACGAGCAGTACTTC. Encoded protein: CASSLRQGGDEQYF.

This sequence joins TRBV7-9 and TRBJ1-6; 8 bases align to TRBD1. Germline CDR1 reads SEHNR; CDR2 reads FQNEAQ (reference sequence). The V gene end was trimmed by 3 bases and the J gene end by 9 bases; junction bases not matched to a gene: 7. The CDR3 has 15 amino acids. CDR3 bases: TGTGCCAGCAGCTTTTTGGGACAGGAGACTTCACCCCTCCACTTT. Translation gives CASSFLGQETSPLHF.

J is TRBJ1-1 and V is TRBV28; D is uncertain. CDR1 and CDR2 from the germline V gene are MDHEN and SYDVKM. The V gene lost 11 bases and the J gene lost 10 bases, with 17 bases spanning the gap. There are 11 residues in the CDR3. CDR3 bases: TGTGCCTCGGCGGACTATATAGGAGCTTTCTTT. Translation gives CASADYIGAFF.

This chain joins TRBV5-1 and TRBJ2-1; TRBD2 matches at 7 bases. CDR1 is SGHRS, CDR2 YFSETQ, per germline. CDR3 length: 12 amino acids. V trimming: 2 bases; J trimming: 9 bases; junction bases outside the gene matches: 2. The CDR3 DNA reads TGCGCCAGCAGCTTAGCGGGGAGTGAGCAGTTCTTC. Translated, it gives CASSLAGSEQFF.

This clone was observed a single time. V and J are TRBV7-9 and TRBJ2-1, with a possible D match to TRBD1 (5 bases). The CDR3 consists of 15 residues. Per the germline V gene, CDR1 is SEHNR and CDR2 is FQNEAQ (reference sequence). Trimming removed 4 bases at V and 0 bases at J, with 10 bases between. CDR3 sequence: CASSSGHRSYNEQFF. The CDR3 nucleotides read TGTGCCAGCAGCTCAGGACATCGCTCCTACAATGAGCAGTTCTTC.

This chain links TRBV5-6 with TRBJ1-1; D not certain. The V end lost 1 base, the J end lost 0 bases, and 4 bases lay between the germline ends. CDR3 size: 13 residues. CDR1 is SGHDT, CDR2 YYEEEE, per germline. This CDR3 is CASSLTVNTEAFF. Written as DNA, the CDR3 is TGTGCCAGCAGCTTGACAGTGAACACTGAAGCTTTCTTT. Full variable domain (missing parts from reference TRBV5-6 and TRBJ1-1): DAGVTQSPTHLIKTRGQQVTLRCSPKSGHDTVSWYQQALGQGPQFIFQYYEEEERQRGNFPDRFSGHQFPNYSSELNVNALLLGDSALYLCASSLTVNTEAFFGQGTRLTVV.